This paragraph reports one T cell receptor beta chain. Its matching antigen is unknown. This sample was included in a study of regulatory T cells in long-lasting Graves disease. With V trimmed by 5 bases and J by 5 bases, 6 bases remained unmatched. This CDR3 is 15 amino acids long. CDR1 is PRHDT and CDR2 is FYEKMQ in the germline V gene (reference sequence). Researchers made TCR beta libraries by using iRepertoire HTBI primers and running Arm-PCR on CDR3 regions. From the multiplex PCR reads, TCRdb called clonotypes with MiXCR, one entry per CDR3 protein. This sample carries about 310,000 distinct CDR3 sequences, 22% of them seen once, and the ten largest clones take approximately 60%. The time point: persistent/refractory GD, antithyroid drugs over 5 years with positive TRAb. PBMC-extracted RNA yielded the TCR library. General study findings and limits: TCR diversity in persistent Graves' patients was below that of newly diagnosed ones.

The sample here was peripheral blood mononuclear cells (PBMCs), taken when the disease was refractory, from a patient treated with antithyroid drugs. This TCR derives from a female donor with Graves disease. The rearrangement links TRBV13 to TRBJ2-7; 13 bases align to TRBD2. CDR3 loop: CASSGRTSGRDEQYF. The CDR3 nucleotides read TGTGCCAGCAGCGGACGGACTAGCGGGAGAGACGAGCAGTACTTC.